This TCR beta chain was obtained from a study of T cells expressing NK-cell markers. Study details: Sequenced donors, eight in total, included seven who were HCMV-seropositive and one who was seronegative.

The authors made TCR beta cDNA libraries by 5'RACE template switching. This switching added a universal primer site and UMIs. TCRdb reanalyzed the 5' RACE reads, giving one entry per CDR3 protein sequence and no DNA. The table for this sample gives approximately 420,000 distinct CDR3 sequences. The CDR3 is 19 residues long. The origin of this receptor is a woman in her 50s in good health. The sequenced sample consisted of blood T cells: a sorted CD56 or NKG2C T cell subset, CD4+ or CD8+ T cells, or bulk PBMC T cells (not recorded which). The V call is TRBV23-1, the J call TRBJ2-2; TCRdb gives TRBD2 as the D gene, but with no DNA this cannot be confirmed. TRBV23-1 is an ORF, and what it does is uncertain. CDR3 loop: CASTELGLAGGPYTGELFF.